Below, 25 T cell receptor beta chains from the same sample are listed, as sequenced in a study of cytomegalovirus exposure and HLA in healthy donors. Vbeta (60) and Jbeta (13) primers were used in the PCR. The method was immunoSEQ multiplex PCR; TCRdb's version includes in-frame clones alone and lacks a portion of them. The data show about 160,000 clones, with roughly 80% seen just once and roughly 1.4% held by the top ten. The sample taken for sequencing was PBMCs. Source of these receptors: a woman in her 30s in good health and CMV-seronegative.

The chain carries TRBV6-1 and TRBJ1-2; TRBD1 aligns across 8 bases. CDR1 and CDR2 (germline): MNHNS, SASEGT. The CDR3 contains 13 residues. The V segment lost 6 bases and the J segment 5 bases; nucleotides outside the gene matches: 5. The CDR3 DNA follows: TGTGCCAGCAGAAGCGGACAGGGATATGGCTACACCTTC. Protein sequence: CASRSGQGYGYTF.

This clone was observed a few times. This chain uses TRBV27 with TRBJ2-3, with 9 bases identical to TRBD2. There are 16 residues in the CDR3. Per germline, CDR1 MNHEY and CDR2 SMNVEV (reference sequence). After removal of 0 bases from V and 4 bases from J, the junction contained 5 bases not matched to a gene. CDR3 sequence: CASSLSGSGGADTQYF. CDR3 DNA sequence: TGTGCCAGCAGTTTATCGGGTAGCGGGGGTGCAGATACGCAGTATTTT.

The gene calls are TRBV2 and TRBJ2-5, with TRBD2 matching 11 bases. The CDR3 has 14 residues. Looked up from germline, CDR1 is SNHLY and CDR2 is FYNNEI. Trimming removed 4 bases from V and 5 bases from J; junction bases left unmatched: 3. As DNA, the CDR3 is TGTGCCAGCAGTGTAGCGGGGGGGCTTGAGACCCAGTACTTC. This sequence encodes CASSVAGGLETQYF.

The J gene is TRBJ1-1, the V gene TRBV15, with D perhaps matching TRBD1 (6 bases). Germline V gene sequence: CDR1 LNHNV, CDR2 YYDKDF (reference sequence). V shed 6 bases and J shed 6 bases, with 23 bases lying between them. The CDR3 consists of 16 residues. The CDR3 loop is CATSTELGGAGAEAFF. CDR3 nucleotides: TGTGCCACCAGTACCGAATTAGGGGGGGCAGGGGCTGAAGCTTTCTTT. The whole variable domain, filled in from reference TRBV15 and TRBJ1-1, reads DAMVIQNPRYQVTQFGKPVTLSCSQTLNHNVMYWYQQKSSQAPKLLFHYYDKDFNNEADTPDNFQSRRPNTSFCFLDIRSPGLGDTAMYLCATSTELGGAGAEAFFGQGTRLTVV.

This chain links TRBV15 with TRBJ1-5, with TRBD1 matching over 7 bases. With V trimmed by 4 bases and J by 4 bases, 7 bases remained unmatched. Germline V gene lookup returns CDR1 LNHNV and CDR2 YYDKDF (reference sequence). This CDR3 contains 15 residues. The CDR3, as DNA: TGTGCCACCAGCATCTTGCGACAGGGAAATCAGCCCCAGCATTTT. Its translation: CATSILRQGNQPQHF.

This CDR3 is CASSPPGSGVYEQYF. As DNA, the CDR3 is TGTGCCAGCAGCCCCCCAGGTAGCGGGGTCTACGAGCAGTACTTC. The chain employs TRBV7-8 and TRBJ2-7, with 8 bases aligning to TRBD2. Germline CDR1 reads SGHVS; CDR2 reads FQNEAQ. The J segment lost 3 bases and the V segment lost 5 bases, leaving 9 bases of the junction unmatched. There are 15 residues in the CDR3.

This clone was seen more than once but under ten times. V is TRBV6-4 and J is TRBJ1-5; possibly TRBD1 for D (5 bases). This CDR3 has 13 amino acids. Germline V lookup: CDR1 MRHNA, CDR2 SNTAGT. Trimming pared 10 bases from V and 5 bases from J, leaving 15 bases between. This CDR3 reads CATAQGSDQPQHF. CDR3 nucleotides: TGTGCCACCGCCCAGGGTAGTGATCAGCCCCAGCATTTT.

The chain links TRBV5-6 to TRBJ1-6; D call uncertain. Germline CDR1 and CDR2: SGHDT and YYEEEE. V lost 4 bases and J lost 6, with 17 bases in between. The length of the CDR3 is 16 residues. CDR3 in DNA: TGTGCCAGCAGCACGGGAGGGAGGGAAAGTAATTCACCCCTCCACTTT. It encodes CASSTGGRESNSPLHF. Supplemented by reference TRBV5-6 and TRBJ1-6, the full variable domain reads DAGVTQSPTHLIKTRGQQVTLRCSPKSGHDTVSWYQQALGQGPQFIFQYYEEEERQRGNFPDRFSGHQFPNYSSELNVNALLLGDSALYLCASSTGGRESNSPLHFGNGTRLTVT.

V usage is TRBV6-6 and J usage is TRBJ2-2; tentatively, D is TRBD2 (6 bases). CDR1 and CDR2 (germline): MNHNY, SVGAGI (reference sequence). V was trimmed by 6 bases and J by 1 base, leaving 15 bases between them. This CDR3 has 16 amino acids. The CDR3, as DNA: TGTGCCAGCAGGGGTTTGGGGACTTTGAACACCGGGGAGCTGTTTTTT. It is translated as CASRGLGTLNTGELFF.

J is TRBJ2-5 and V is TRBV4-2; TRBD2 matches 10 bases. Germline V gene lookup returns CDR1 LGHNA and CDR2 YNFKEQ. Trimming took 4 bases from V and 5 from J; bases not matched to a gene: 4. CDR3 length: 14 residues. CDR3 protein: CASSLRAGGETQYF. CDR3 bases: TGTGCCAGCAGCCTCAGAGCGGGGGGGGAGACCCAGTACTTC.

The CDR3 bases are TGCGCCAGCAGCTTGGTAGCGGGCTCCTACAATGAGCAGTTCTTC. Its protein product is CASSLVAGSYNEQFF. This chain joins TRBV5-1 and TRBJ2-1; 7 bases agree with TRBD2. The CDR3 consists of 15 residues. V lost 0 bases and J lost 0; bases outside the gene matches: 0. Germline values: CDR1 SGHRS, CDR2 YFSETQ.

This clone was seen more than once but under ten times. CDR3 DNA sequence: TGTGCCAGCAGCTTAGACTCCACTTCTGAAGCTTTCTTT. This codes for CASSLDSTSEAFF. The chain combines TRBV7-9 with TRBJ1-1; the D is unclear. This CDR3 spans 13 amino acids. The V end lost 1 base, the J end lost 6 bases, and 9 bases lay between the germline ends. The germline CDR1 and CDR2 sequences are SEHNR and FQNEAQ (reference sequence).

The chain recombines TRBV27 with TRBJ1-5; no definite D call. With 11 bases removed from V and 8 bases from J, the gap between germline ends came to 22 bases. This CDR3 region has 14 residues. From germline, CDR1 is MNHEY and CDR2 SMNVEV (reference sequence). The CDR3 reads CASSPYSPLEPQHF. DNA of the CDR3: TGTGCCTCCAGTCCATATTCCCCGTTGGAGCCCCAGCATTTT.

The chain carries TRBV29-1 and TRBJ2-1, with 7 bases lining up with TRBD2. The CDR3 totals 14 residues. Germline-derived CDR1 and CDR2 are SQVTM and ANQGSEA. V was pared by 4 bases and J by 3 bases, with 6 bases of the junction left unmatched. The CDR3 loop is CSVVRAGVYNEQFF. CDR3 in DNA: TGCAGCGTTGTACGGGCGGGGGTCTACAATGAGCAGTTCTTC.

The V gene is TRBV11-2, the J gene TRBJ2-1; 8 bases map to TRBD2. This CDR3 comprises 13 residues. With 0 bases clipped from V and 10 bases from J, the junction kept 2 bases outside the gene matches. Germline V gives CDR1 SGHAT, CDR2 FQNNGV. The CDR3 loop reads CASSLDRGGEQFF. The CDR3, as DNA: TGTGCCAGCAGCTTAGATCGGGGGGGGGAGCAGTTCTTC.

The rearrangement uses TRBV5-6 and TRBJ2-1, with D perhaps matching TRBD2 (6 bases). The V end was cut by 3 bases, the J end by 3 bases, with 19 bases between. The CDR3 sequence is 17 residues long. The germline V gene encodes CDR1 SGHDT and CDR2 YYEEEE. As DNA, the CDR3 is TGTGCCAGCAGCTCCCTGCGGGGCGGTCCTGGCTACAATGAGCAGTTCTTC. Its translation: CASSSLRGGPGYNEQFF.

The rearrangement joins TRBV7-9 to TRBJ2-5, with TRBD2 matching 11 bases. V was pared by 5 bases and J by 7 bases, with 9 bases of the junction left unmatched. The CDR3 sequence is 15 residues long. Germline V gene data show CDR1 as SEHNR and CDR2 as FQNEAQ (reference sequence). For the CDR3, the DNA is TGTGCCAGCAGCCCCGGCCTAGCGGGGGGTCGGACCCAGTACTTC. Encoded protein: CASSPGLAGGRTQYF.

This chain joins TRBV19 and TRBJ2-7; TRBD1 aligns across 7 bases. Germline V CDR1 and CDR2: LNHDA, SQIVND (reference sequence). Trimming removed 8 bases from V and 1 base from J; junction bases left unmatched: 5. The CDR3 covers 13 residues. As DNA, the CDR3 is TGTGCCAGTGGCCACAGGGGTTCCTACGAGCAGTACTTC. The encoded protein is CASGHRGSYEQYF.

The chain has TRBV5-4 and TRBJ1-1, with D possibly TRBD1 on 5 matching bases. The germline V gene has CDR1 SGHNT and CDR2 YYREEE (reference sequence). V was cut by 0 bases and J by 4 bases, with 16 bases left in between. The CDR3 covers 16 residues. CDR3 DNA: TGTGCCAGCAGCTTGGACAGGCCCTCTTTGGGCACTGAAGCTTTCTTT. This codes for CASSLDRPSLGTEAFF.

The chain is built from TRBV30 and TRBJ2-2; D is ambiguous. Germline V gene sequence: CDR1 GTSNPN, CDR2 SVGIG (reference sequence). CDR3 length equals 14 residues. Between the trimmed V and J ends, which lost 1 base and 6 bases, there was a span of 12 bases. CDR3 residues: CAWSANIRPGELFF. CDR3 in DNA: TGTGCCTGGAGTGCGAACATCCGCCCCGGGGAGCTGTTTTTT.

Concerning this clone: A read error may produce the germline difference seen at one junction end. The rearrangement uses TRBV7-2 and TRBJ2-4; 7 bases fit TRBD1. The CDR3 has 15 residues. Per the germline V gene, CDR1 is SGHTA and CDR2 is FQGNSA. CDR3 residues: CASSSPGQRKNSQYF. The CDR3, as DNA: TGTGCCAGCAGCTCACCGGGACAGCGAAAAAACAGTCAGTACTTC.

The chain is built from TRBV15 and TRBJ2-1, with a weak D call TRBD2 (7 bases). Trimming took 3 bases from V and 9 from J, leaving 21 bases between them. In germline, CDR1 is LNHNV, CDR2 YYDKDF (reference sequence). The CDR3 is 16 amino acids. CDR3 bases: TGTGCCACCAGCAGGAGGGGGGGAGCGGGGCCTCGTGAGCAGTTCTTC. Its protein product is CATSRRGGAGPREQFF.

The chain is built from TRBV15 and TRBJ2-7; perhaps TRBD1 as D (6 bases). V was cut by 0 bases and J by 5 bases, with 14 bases left in between. The CDR3 totals 15 residues. The germline V gene has CDR1 LNHNV and CDR2 YYDKDF (reference sequence). Here the CDR3 DNA reads TGTGCCACCAGCAGAGATCACAGGGAGCTGCACGAGCAGTACTTC. Its protein product is CATSRDHRELHEQYF.

V and J are TRBV7-2 and TRBJ2-5; maybe TRBD2 (6 bases). Trimming cost V 4 bases and J 7 bases, with 22 bases left between them. This CDR3 has 16 amino acids. The germline CDR1 and CDR2 sequences are SGHTA and FQGNSA. The CDR3 reads CASSSGPLASLATQYF. CDR3 DNA sequence: TGTGCCAGCAGCTCCGGCCCACTAGCTTCCCTAGCGACCCAGTACTTC.

The V gene is TRBV29-1, the J gene TRBJ1-2, with 7 bases matching TRBD1. CDR3 length: 13 amino acids. Trimming at V came to 7 bases and at J to 10 bases, leaving 15 bases not matched to a gene. CDR1 and CDR2 from the germline V gene are SQVTM and ANQGSEA. The CDR3 reads CSARDRSLWTYTF. In nucleotides, the CDR3 is TGCAGCGCCCGGGACAGAAGTTTATGGACCTACACCTTC.